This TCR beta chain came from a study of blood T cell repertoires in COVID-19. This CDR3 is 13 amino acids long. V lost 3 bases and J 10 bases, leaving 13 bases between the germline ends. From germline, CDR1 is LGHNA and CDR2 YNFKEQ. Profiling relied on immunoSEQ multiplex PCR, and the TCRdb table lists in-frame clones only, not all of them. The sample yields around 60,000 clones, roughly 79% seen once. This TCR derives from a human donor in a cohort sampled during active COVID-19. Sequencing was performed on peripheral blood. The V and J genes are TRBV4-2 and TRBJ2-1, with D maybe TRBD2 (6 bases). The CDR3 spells CASSHESSDEQFF. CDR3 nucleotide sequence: TGTGCCAGCAGCCACGAGTCTAGCGACGAGCAGTTCTTC.